Following are 7 T cell receptor beta chains from one sample sequenced in a study of T-cell memory formation after mild COVID-19. TCRdb re-called the 5' RACE reads with MiXCR, one entry per CDR3 protein. This sample carries roughly 370,000 distinct CDR3 sequences, about a sixth of them seen once, and the ten largest clones take 20% to 25%. Sequencing input: PBMCs or a T cell subset sorted from them (not recorded which). These receptor sequences come from a man younger than 30 who had mild COVID-19 (a few samples of this study predate the infection). Cell type and time point are not known.

This CDR3 reads CASSSFGTGSYNEQFF. The CDR3 coding sequence is TGTGCCAGCAGCTCATTCGGGACAGGCTCCTACAATGAGCAGTTCTTC. The chain recombines TRBV7-9 with TRBJ2-1; 8 nucleotides line up with TRBD1. J was trimmed by 0 bases and V by 4 bases; bases with no gene match: 5. CDR1 is SEHNR, CDR2 FQNEAQ, per germline (reference sequence). This CDR3 has 16 residues.

The rearrangement uses TRBV5-1 and TRBJ1-5; D ambiguous. Germline V lookup: CDR1 SGHRS, CDR2 YFSETQ. The germline V and J ends were trimmed by 5 bases and 6 bases, with 15 bases remaining between them. This CDR3 contains 14 residues. The CDR3 here is CASRQDFGGQPQHF. The DNA of the CDR3 is TGCGCCAGCAGGCAGGACTTTGGAGGTCAGCCCCAGCATTTT.

This clonotype was observed a handful of times. V is TRBV12-3 or TRBV12-4 and J is TRBJ2-3, with 7 bases that match TRBD1. V gave up 2 bases and J gave up 0 bases; unmatched junction bases: 2. The CDR3 extends over 15 amino acids. DNA for the CDR3: TGTGCCAGCAGTTTAAGGGGGCTGAGCACAGATACGCAGTATTTT. It codes for CASSLRGLSTDTQYF.

This chain joins TRBV18 and TRBJ2-7; 13 bases line up with TRBD2. CDR1 and CDR2 from the germline V gene are KGHSH and LQKENI. This CDR3 is 16 amino acids long. The J segment lost 1 base and the V segment lost 6 bases, leaving 6 bases of the junction unmatched. CDR3 nucleotides: TGTGCCAGCTCGCCGGGACTAGCGGGGAGTTCCTACGAGCAGTACTTC. This sequence encodes CASSPGLAGSSYEQYF.

This rearrangement joins TRBV20-1 to TRBJ2-5; 11 positions agree with TRBD2. The CDR3 sequence is 16 residues long. Losses at the gene ends were 6 bases for V and 4 bases for J; bases not matched to a gene: 13. Per the germline V gene, CDR1 is DFQATT and CDR2 is SNEGSKA (reference sequence). CDR3 DNA sequence: TGCAGTGCGGCTCACTTAGCGGGGGGGCGGGGAGAGACCCAGTACTTC. Its protein is CSAAHLAGGRGETQYF.

There are a few counts of this clonotype. The germline gene is not matched at one end of the junction; a read error may be the cause. The chain recombines TRBV7-2 with TRBJ2-3, with 8 bases that match TRBD2. Germline values: CDR1 SGHTA, CDR2 FQGNSA. The CDR3 contains 15 residues. Here the CDR3 DNA reads TGTGCCAGCAGCGTAGCGGGACCAAGCACAGATACGCAGTATTTT. It specifies CASSVAGPSTDTQYF.

This clonotype was seen a few times. The V and J genes are TRBV7-9 and TRBJ1-1, with 9 bases fitting TRBD1. This CDR3 comprises 13 residues. The V gene end was trimmed by 8 bases and the J gene end by 5 bases; junction bases not matched to a gene: 6. CDR1 and CDR2 (germline): SEHNR, FQNEAQ (reference sequence). CDR3 sequence (DNA): TGTGCCAGCGTTCCGGGACAGGGAACTGAAGCTTTCTTT. This codes for CASVPGQGTEAFF. Full variable domain (rest looked up from reference TRBV7-9 and TRBJ1-1): DTGVSQNPRHKITKRGQNVTFRCDPISEHNRLYWYRQTLGQGPEFLTYFQNEAQLEKSRLLSDRFSAERPKGSFSTLEIQRTEQGDSAMYLCASVPGQGTEAFFGQGTRLTVV.